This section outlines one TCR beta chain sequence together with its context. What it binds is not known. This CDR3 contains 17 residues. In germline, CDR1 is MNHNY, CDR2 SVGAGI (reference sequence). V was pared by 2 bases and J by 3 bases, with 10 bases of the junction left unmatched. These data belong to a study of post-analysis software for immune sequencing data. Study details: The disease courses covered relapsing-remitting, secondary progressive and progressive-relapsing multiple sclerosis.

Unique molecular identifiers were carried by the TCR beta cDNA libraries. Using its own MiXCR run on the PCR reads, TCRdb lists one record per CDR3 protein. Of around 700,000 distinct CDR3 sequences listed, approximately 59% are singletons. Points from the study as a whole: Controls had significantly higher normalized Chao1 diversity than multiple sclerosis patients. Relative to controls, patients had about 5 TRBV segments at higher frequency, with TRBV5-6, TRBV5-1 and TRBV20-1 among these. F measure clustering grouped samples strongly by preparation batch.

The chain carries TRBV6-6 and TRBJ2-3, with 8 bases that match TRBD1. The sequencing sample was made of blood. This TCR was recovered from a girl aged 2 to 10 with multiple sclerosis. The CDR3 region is CASSYQGALRSTDTQYF. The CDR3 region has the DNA TGTGCCAGCAGTTACCAGGGGGCCCTCCGGTCTACAGATACGCAGTATTTT.